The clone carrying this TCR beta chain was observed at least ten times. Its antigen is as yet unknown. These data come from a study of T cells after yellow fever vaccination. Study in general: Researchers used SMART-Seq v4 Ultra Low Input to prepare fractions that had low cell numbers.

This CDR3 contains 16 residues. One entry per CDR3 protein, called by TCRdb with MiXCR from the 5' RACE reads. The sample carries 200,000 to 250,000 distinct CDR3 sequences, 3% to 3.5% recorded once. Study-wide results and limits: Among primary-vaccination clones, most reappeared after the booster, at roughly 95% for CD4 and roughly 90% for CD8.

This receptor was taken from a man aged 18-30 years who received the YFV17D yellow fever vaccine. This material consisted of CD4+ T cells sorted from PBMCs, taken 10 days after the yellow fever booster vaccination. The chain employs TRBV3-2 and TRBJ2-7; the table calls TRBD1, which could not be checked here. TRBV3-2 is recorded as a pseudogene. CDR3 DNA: TGTGCCAGCAGCCACCTAAGGGGGACCGTCCCCTACGAGCAGTACTTC. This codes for CASSHLRGTVPYEQYF.